These T cell receptor beta chains were read from a single sample in a study of T-cell reconstitution after alpha-beta-depleted transplantation in children. Each CDR3 protein is one row after TCRdb ran MiXCR on the PCR reads. Counted here are around 670,000 distinct CDR3 sequences, approximately 14% occurring once; the ten biggest clones make up about 0.77%. This specimen consisted of PBMCs, obtained before TCRalphabeta/CD19-depleted stem cell transplant. All receptors come from a girl aged 2-9 years with congenital amegakaryocytic thrombocytopenia, due to receive a stem cell transplant. CDR3s include the opening cysteine and the closing phenylalanine or tryptophan.

V gene: TRBV10-3
J gene: TRBJ2-1
CDR3 protein: CAISALAGTYNEQFF

V gene: TRBV6-5
J gene: TRBJ2-7
CDR3 protein: CASSYSQQFYEQYF

V gene: TRBV20-1
J gene: TRBJ1-1
CDR3 protein: CSAAPVWAFF

V gene: TRBV20-1
J gene: TRBJ2-2
CDR3 protein: CSGLRTPENTGELFF

V gene: TRBV5-1
J gene: TRBJ2-3
CDR3 protein: CASSSGTLEGGTQYF

V gene: TRBV25-1
J gene: TRBJ2-7
CDR3 protein: CASSEYGNEQYF

V gene: TRBV20-1
J gene: TRBJ1-2
CDR3 protein: CSVPDRTKTNYGYTF

V gene: TRBV3-1
J gene: TRBJ1-1
CDR3 protein: CASSQVQAGSTEAFF

V gene: TRBV29-1
J gene: TRBJ2-5
CDR3 protein: CSGFGTPQETQYF

V gene: TRBV7-9
J gene: TRBJ2-1
CDR3 protein: CASSLSGYGEQFF

V gene: TRBV20-1
J gene: TRBJ2-1
CDR3 protein: CSAIGPYNEQFF

V gene: TRBV5-1
J gene: TRBJ2-7
CDR3 protein: CASNQGTGALSEQYF

V gene: TRBV6-5
J gene: TRBJ1-1
CDR3 protein: CASSYSWRTEAFF

V gene: TRBV7-3
J gene: TRBJ1-1
CDR3 protein: CASSPLGGTEAFF

V gene: TRBV20-1
J gene: TRBJ1-6
CDR3 protein: CSASTDSLYSPLHF

V gene: TRBV20-1
J gene: TRBJ2-1
CDR3 protein: CSSGAGGVEQFF

V gene: TRBV5-1
J gene: TRBJ2-2
CDR3 protein: CASSPWGAHTGELFF

V gene: TRBV16
J gene: TRBJ2-7
CDR3 protein: CASSKSTNEQYF

V gene: TRBV29-1
J gene: TRBJ2-1
CDR3 protein: CSGRGTINNEQFF

V gene: TRBV7-6
J gene: TRBJ2-1
CDR3 protein: CASSLALAGGPGGEQFF

V gene: TRBV7-3
J gene: TRBJ2-5
CDR3 protein: CASSRKAGTVETQYF

V gene: TRBV4-1
J gene: TRBJ2-3
CDR3 protein: CASSLGRWDRGGGTWTDTQYF

V gene: TRBV20-1
J gene: TRBJ2-5
CDR3 protein: CSARRWETQYF

V gene: TRBV10-3
J gene: TRBJ2-1
CDR3 protein: CAISVSSGIQDEQFF

V gene: TRBV6-1
J gene: TRBJ2-5
CDR3 protein: CASRAGQGIWETQYF

V gene: TRBV5-1
J gene: TRBJ2-6
CDR3 protein: CASSLVPDYFFLGGANVLTF

V gene: TRBV3-1
J gene: TRBJ2-7
CDR3 protein: CASSQGFQRGAYEQYF

V gene: TRBV10-3
J gene: TRBJ2-3
CDR3 protein: CAISDIRTSGYTDTQYF

V gene: TRBV12-3/TRBV12-4
J gene: TRBJ2-1
CDR3 protein: CASSLGSGYNEQFF

V gene: TRBV5-1
J gene: TRBJ1-2
CDR3 protein: CASSLGPGRVDYGYTF

V gene: TRBV20-1
J gene: TRBJ2-7
CDR3 protein: CSARDKLTGEQYF

V gene: TRBV5-1
J gene: TRBJ2-3
CDR3 protein: CASSSGPGVSTDTQYF

V gene: TRBV5-8
J gene: TRBJ2-7
CDR3 protein: CASSLALAGALREQYF

V gene: TRBV11-2
J gene: TRBJ1-5
CDR3 protein: CASSLRAEGLRMRNQPQHF

V gene: TRBV2
J gene: TRBJ2-7
CDR3 protein: CASSDLWTDYEQYF

V gene: TRBV12-3/TRBV12-4
J gene: TRBJ2-5
CDR3 protein: CASSYTGTSAKETQYF

V gene: TRBV12-3/TRBV12-4
J gene: TRBJ1-2
CDR3 protein: CASSLGDRSGYTF

V gene: TRBV18
J gene: TRBJ2-5
CDR3 protein: CASSPQTGPSGTQYF

V gene: TRBV20-1
J gene: TRBJ2-3
CDR3 protein: CSARDSGRERGTDTQYF

V gene: TRBV10-3
J gene: TRBJ1-6
CDR3 protein: CAISEGVMESSYNSPLHF

V gene: TRBV15
J gene: TRBJ2-3
CDR3 protein: CATGRDTQYF

V gene: TRBV19
J gene: TRBJ1-1
CDR3 protein: CASSIRQGNEAFF

V gene: TRBV6-2/TRBV6-3
J gene: TRBJ2-7
CDR3 protein: CASSYSRRASSYEQYF

V gene: TRBV20-1
J gene: TRBJ1-5
CDR3 protein: CSARVAFGTVGPQHF

V gene: TRBV5-1
J gene: TRBJ2-5
CDR3 protein: CASSLEAGPFQETQYF

V gene: TRBV14
J gene: TRBJ1-1
CDR3 protein: CASSQGMWAGDTEAFF

V gene: TRBV24-1
J gene: TRBJ2-1
CDR3 protein: CATSDFPPSGGGEQFF

V gene: TRBV12-3/TRBV12-4
J gene: TRBJ2-5
CDR3 protein: CASSLWLAGQETQYF

V gene: TRBV12-3/TRBV12-4
J gene: TRBJ2-7
CDR3 protein: CASSLRGLAGAEQYF

V gene: TRBV5-5
J gene: TRBJ2-6
CDR3 protein: CASSFRGLNASGANVLTF

V gene: TRBV12-5
J gene: TRBJ2-1
CDR3 protein: CASGVGLSYNEQFF

V gene: TRBV20-1
J gene: TRBJ1-2
CDR3 protein: CSARETGGYTF

V gene: TRBV7-8
J gene: TRBJ2-5
CDR3 protein: CASRRTVDLFQETQYF

V gene: TRBV7-6
J gene: TRBJ2-5
CDR3 protein: CASSLAVGETQYF

V gene: TRBV20-1
J gene: TRBJ2-3
CDR3 protein: CSASVSTSTDTQYF

V gene: TRBV20-1
J gene: TRBJ2-7
CDR3 protein: CSALRQGTYEQYF

V gene: TRBV4-1
J gene: TRBJ2-7
CDR3 protein: CASSGIAGAPYEQYF

V gene: TRBV25-1
J gene: TRBJ2-3
CDR3 protein: CASSESRAGRTDTQYF

V gene: TRBV20-1
J gene: TRBJ2-5
CDR3 protein: CCARDTPSGSLPQETQYF

V gene: TRBV12-3/TRBV12-4
J gene: TRBJ2-1
CDR3 protein: CASSIPALAGANEQFF